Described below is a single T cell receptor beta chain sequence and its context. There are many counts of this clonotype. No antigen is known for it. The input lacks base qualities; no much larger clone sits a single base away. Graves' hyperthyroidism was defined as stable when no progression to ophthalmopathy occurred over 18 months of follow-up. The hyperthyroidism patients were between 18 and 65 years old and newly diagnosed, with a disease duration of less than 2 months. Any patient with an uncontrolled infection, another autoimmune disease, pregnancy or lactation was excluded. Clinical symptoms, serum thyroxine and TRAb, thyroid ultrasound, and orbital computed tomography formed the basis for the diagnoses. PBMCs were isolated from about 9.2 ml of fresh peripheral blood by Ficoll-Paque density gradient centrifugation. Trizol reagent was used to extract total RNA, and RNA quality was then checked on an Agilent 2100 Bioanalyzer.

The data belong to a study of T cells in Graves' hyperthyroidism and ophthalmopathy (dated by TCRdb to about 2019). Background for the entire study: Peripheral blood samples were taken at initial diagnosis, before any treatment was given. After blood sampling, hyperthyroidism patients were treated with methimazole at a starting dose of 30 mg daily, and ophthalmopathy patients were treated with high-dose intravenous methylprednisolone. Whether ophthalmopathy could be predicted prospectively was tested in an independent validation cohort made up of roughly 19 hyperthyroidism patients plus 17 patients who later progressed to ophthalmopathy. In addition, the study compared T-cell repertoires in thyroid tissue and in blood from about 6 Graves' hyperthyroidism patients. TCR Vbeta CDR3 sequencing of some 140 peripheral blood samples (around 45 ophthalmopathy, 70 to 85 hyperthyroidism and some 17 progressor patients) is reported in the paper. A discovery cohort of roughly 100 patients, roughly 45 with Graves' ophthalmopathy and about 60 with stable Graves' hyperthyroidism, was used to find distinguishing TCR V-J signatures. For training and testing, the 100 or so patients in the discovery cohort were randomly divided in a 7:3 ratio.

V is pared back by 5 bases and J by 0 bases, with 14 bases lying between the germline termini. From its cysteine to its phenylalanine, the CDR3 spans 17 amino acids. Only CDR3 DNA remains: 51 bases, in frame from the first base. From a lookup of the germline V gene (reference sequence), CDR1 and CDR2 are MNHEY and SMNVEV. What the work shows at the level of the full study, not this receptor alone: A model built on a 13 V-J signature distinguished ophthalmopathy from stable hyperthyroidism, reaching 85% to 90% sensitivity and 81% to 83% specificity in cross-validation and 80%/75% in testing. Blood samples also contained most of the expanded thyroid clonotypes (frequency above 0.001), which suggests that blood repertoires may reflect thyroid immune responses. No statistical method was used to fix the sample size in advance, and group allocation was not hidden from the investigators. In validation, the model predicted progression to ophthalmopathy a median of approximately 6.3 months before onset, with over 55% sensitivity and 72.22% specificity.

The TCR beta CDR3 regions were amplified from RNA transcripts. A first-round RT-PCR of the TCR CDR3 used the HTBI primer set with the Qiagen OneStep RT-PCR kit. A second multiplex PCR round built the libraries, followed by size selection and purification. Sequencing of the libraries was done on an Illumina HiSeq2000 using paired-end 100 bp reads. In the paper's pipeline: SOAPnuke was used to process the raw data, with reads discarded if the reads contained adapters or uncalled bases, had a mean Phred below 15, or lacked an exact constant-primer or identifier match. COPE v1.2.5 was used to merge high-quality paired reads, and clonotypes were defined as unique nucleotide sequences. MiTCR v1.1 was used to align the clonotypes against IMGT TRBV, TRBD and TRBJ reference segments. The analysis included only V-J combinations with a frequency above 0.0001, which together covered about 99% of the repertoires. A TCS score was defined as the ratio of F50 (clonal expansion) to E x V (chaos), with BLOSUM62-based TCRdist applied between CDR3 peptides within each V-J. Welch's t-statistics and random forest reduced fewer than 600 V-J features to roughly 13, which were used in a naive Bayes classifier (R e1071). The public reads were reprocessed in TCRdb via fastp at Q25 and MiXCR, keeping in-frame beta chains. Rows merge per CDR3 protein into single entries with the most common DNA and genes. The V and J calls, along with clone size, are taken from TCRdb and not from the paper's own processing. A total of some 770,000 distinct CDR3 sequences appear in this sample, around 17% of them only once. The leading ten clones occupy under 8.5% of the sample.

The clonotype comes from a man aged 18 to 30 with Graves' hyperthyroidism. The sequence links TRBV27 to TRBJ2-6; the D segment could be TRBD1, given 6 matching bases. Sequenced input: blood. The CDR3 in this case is CASSHRGTSSGANVLTF. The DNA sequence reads TGTGCCAGCAGTCATAGGGGGACCTCCTCTGGGGCCAACGTCCTGACTTTC.